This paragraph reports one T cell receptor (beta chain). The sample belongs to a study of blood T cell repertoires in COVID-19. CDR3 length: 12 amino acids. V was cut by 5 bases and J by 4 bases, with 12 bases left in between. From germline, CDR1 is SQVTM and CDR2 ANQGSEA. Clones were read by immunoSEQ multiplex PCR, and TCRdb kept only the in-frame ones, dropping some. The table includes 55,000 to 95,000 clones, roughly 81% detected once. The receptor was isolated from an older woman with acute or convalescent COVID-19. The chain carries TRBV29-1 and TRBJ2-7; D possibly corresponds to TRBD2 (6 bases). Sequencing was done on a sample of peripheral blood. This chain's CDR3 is CSVMGLSYEQYF. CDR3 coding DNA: TGCAGCGTTATGGGACTCTCTTACGAGCAGTACTTC.